This T cell receptor (beta chain) stems from a study of blood T cell repertoires in COVID-19. Study details: Researchers got acute and convalescent COVID-19 samples from the United States, Italy and Spain.

V lost 3 bases and J lost 1, with 9 bases in between. This CDR3 spans 14 amino acids. Germline CDR1 reads GTSNPN; CDR2 reads SVGIG (reference sequence). Original processing notes: Reference gene primer amplification in the assay estimated nucleated cell counts. Repertoires were generated with immunoSEQ multiplex PCR, while TCRdb's copy carries only in-frame clones and drops some. V and J calls and clone size come straight from that table; D and trimming were deduced from the DNA. The table has a few hundred thousand clones, around 89% seen once. The chain recombines TRBV30 with TRBJ2-2; D perhaps matches TRBD1 (5 bases). Sample: peripheral blood. The clonotype originates from a young man with acute or convalescent COVID-19. CDR3 nucleotide sequence: TGTGCCTGGAGAGACAGACAGAACACCGGGGAGCTGTTTTTT. It codes for CAWRDRQNTGELFF.